This T cell receptor beta chain was sequenced for a study of T-cell memory formation after mild COVID-19. On this clonotype: Its target is unknown.

The study's findings and limits: Day 37-peaking second-wave clones had unconfirmed SARS-CoV-2 specificity.

Barcoded TCR alpha and TCR beta cDNA libraries with UMIs came from 5'RACE using constant-segment primers. One entry per CDR3 protein results from TCRdb running MiXCR on the 5' RACE reads. The sample lists roughly 89,000 distinct CDR3 sequences, about 13% occurring once. V was cut by 6 bases and J by 13 bases, with 12 bases left in between. The CDR3 is 10 amino acids. The specimen sequenced was PBMCs or a T cell subset sorted from them (not recorded which). This chain connects TRBV12-3 or TRBV12-4 to TRBJ1-2; maybe TRBD1 (5 bases). This sequence originates from an adult woman who had mild COVID-19 (a few samples of this study predate the infection). Cell type and time point are not known. CDR3 sequence (DNA): TGTGCCAGCAGAACCAGGGAAGGCACCTTC. It yields the protein CASRTREGTF.